This T cell receptor (beta chain) stems from a study of OX40 agonist ivuxolimab in advanced cancers. Here immunoSEQ multiplex PCR was the method, and the copy in TCRdb shows in-frame clones only, minus some. The sample lists 45,000 to 75,000 clones, roughly 83% occurring once. This clonotype was sampled from an adult with an advanced solid tumor such as melanoma, head and neck, liver or kidney cancer. This material consisted of CD4+ or CD8+ T cells sorted from blood, taken in a trial of the OX40 agonist ivuxolimab.

The CDR3 sequence is CASNTGTYEQYF. DNA of the CDR3: TGTGCCAGCAATACAGGGACCTACGAGCAGTACTTC. The J gene is TRBJ2-7, the V gene TRBV2; D possibly corresponds to TRBD1 (6 bases). Germline V CDR1 and CDR2: SNHLY, FYNNEI. The V gene lost 7 bases and the J gene lost 2 bases, with 9 bases spanning the gap. There are 12 residues in the CDR3.